The text below deals with one TCR beta chain. Its antigen target is currently unknown. The input lacks base qualities; no much larger clone sits a single base away. From the cysteine through the phenylalanine, the CDR3 covers 15 amino acids. The only DNA kept is the CDR3, 45 bases in frame from the first base. Taken from the germline V gene (reference sequence), the CDR1 and CDR2 loops are LNHNV and YYDKDF. Clipping removes 2 bases from V and 6 bases from J, with 10 as the unmatched junction base count. Library preparation employed the immunoSEQ multiplex PCR assay. Alongside multiparametric flow cytometry, deep sequencing of rearranged TCR beta loci was used to profile the T cell repertoires. Held by TCRdb, this immuneACCESS table contains in-frame sequences only and omits some clones. Under half of the omission traces to an unresolved V gene where checked; the cause of the rest is unknown. For this sample the table gives 42,000 or so clones, of which over 80% were detected only once. Together, the top ten hold roughly 25% of the sample.

This sample was included in a study of lymphopenia after photon versus proton radiotherapy (dated by TCRdb to the late 2010s). In the study overall: The study compared the immunological effects of photon versus proton radiation therapy in patients with gastrointestinal tumors who developed high-grade lymphopenia. The approximately 20 patients in the cohort had gastrointestinal tumors, were treated with either photon or proton therapy, and subsequently developed lymphopenia. The goal of the study was to describe how the two radiation modalities differ in their effects on the immune system.

What the authors observed across the whole study: The survival association was assessed only in patients who died, and the authors presented better survival with proton therapy as a possibility rather than a demonstrated result. During treatment, patients who received proton therapy stayed relatively stable, whereas patients who received photon therapy lost naive T cells and TCR diversity and gained effector/memory populations. Across the cohort, among patients who died, a greater drop in TCR diversity after the nadir was inversely correlated with overall survival time. After the lymphocyte count nadir, photon-treated repertoires showed oligoclonal expansion, especially of CD8+ Temra cells, which drove the drop in diversity.

This receptor was taken from an older woman with pancreatic cancer. Sample: peripheral blood, taken from a patient treated with proton-based radiotherapy. The sequence links TRBV15 to TRBJ2-7; 7 bases in the middle match TRBD1. The bases are TGTGCCACCAGCAGATGGGACCCGACAGGGAGCGAGCAGTACTTC. Its coded protein is CATSRWDPTGSEQYF. Extended through the reference TRBV15 and TRBJ2-7 proteins, this CDR3 yields the full variable domain: DAMVIQNPRYQVTQFGKPVTLSCSQTLNHNVMYWYQQKSSQAPKLLFHYYDKDFNNEADTPDNFQSRRPNTSFCFLDIRSPGLGDTAMYLCATSRWDPTGSEQYFGPGTRLTVT.